This T cell receptor (beta chain) was recovered during a study of blood T cell repertoires in COVID-19. The protocol was immunoSEQ multiplex PCR, while the TCRdb copy is restricted to in-frame clones and leaves out a portion. The sample records about 58,000 clones, approximately 86% being singletons. In its sample, this clone ranks as medium-sized. Distinct nucleotide sequences in the sample also encode this CDR3. CDR3 length: 14 residues. The V gene's germline CDR1 is LGHNA and CDR2 YSLEER. The V and J ends lost 3 bases and 1 base respectively, with 10 bases between them. The chain is built from TRBV4-3 and TRBJ2-7; maybe TRBD2 (5 bases). The sample was peripheral blood. The receptor was isolated from a human donor with active COVID-19. The donor label of this sample is uncertain. The CDR3 protein is CASSQARGSYEQYF. The CDR3 DNA is TGCGCCAGCAGCCAGGCCAGAGGGTCCTACGAGCAGTACTTC.